This paragraph covers one T cell receptor (beta chain) sequence. The antigen remains unidentified. Looked up from germline, CDR1 is SGHRS and CDR2 is YFSETQ. The V end was cut by 3 bases, the J end by 3 bases, with 12 bases between. The CDR3 has 15 amino acids. Here immunoSEQ multiplex PCR was the method, and the copy in TCRdb shows in-frame clones only, minus some. The table records 90,000 to 130,000 clones, approximately 89% of them present only once. These data come from a study of OX40 agonist ivuxolimab in advanced cancers. In the study overall: Ivuxolimab, an antibody acting as an agonist of OX40 (CD134), was used to treat patients. The mean age was 60 years, ranging from 23 to 79, with 80% to 85% of participants male. Study-level points and caveats: Dosing at 0.1 to 3.0 mg/kg was accompanied by clonal expansion of CD4+ and CD8+ blood T cells by week 6.

Baseline was the first blood sampling point, followed by cycle 4 day 1 and cycle 7 day 1. The TCR sequence derives from an adult with an advanced solid tumor such as melanoma, head and neck, liver or kidney cancer. The starting material was CD4+ or CD8+ T cells sorted from blood, obtained in a trial of the OX40 agonist ivuxolimab. This chain uses TRBV5-1 with TRBJ2-2; D is ambiguous. This CDR3 reads CASSSDVGYTGELFF. The DNA for the CDR3 is TGCGCCAGCAGCTCGGACGTGGGTTACACCGGGGAGCTGTTTTTT.